This entry concerns a single T cell receptor beta chain. Original methodology: Amplification with reference gene primers provided the estimates of nucleated cell counts. The table came from immunoSEQ multiplex PCR; TCRdb's copy has only in-frame clones and leaves some out. V and J calls and clone size are copied from that table; D and trimming were computed from the DNA. In the table there are under 65,000 clones, roughly 87% of which are singletons. This record comes from a study of blood T cell repertoires in COVID-19. Overall study: From the United States, Italy and Spain came samples of acute and convalescent COVID-19. The analysed material was cDNA or gDNA that came from T cells, B-cell-depleted T cells, or PBMCs.

The CDR3 consists of 16 residues. Germline CDR1 SGHRS, CDR2 YFSETQ. With V trimmed by 0 bases and J by 6 bases, 7 bases remained unmatched. The sample taken for sequencing was peripheral blood. This chain connects TRBV5-1 to TRBJ2-2; 8 nucleotides match TRBD1. The clonotype was recovered from a man older than 75 in a cohort sampled during active COVID-19. The CDR3 region has the DNA TGCGCCAGCAGCTTGGCCGGGACAGGTGCCGCCGGGGAGCTGTTTTTT. This encodes CASSLAGTGAAGELFF.